This T cell receptor (beta chain) came from a study of blood T cell repertoires in COVID-19. Across the study: The origin of the acute and convalescent COVID-19 samples was the United States, Italy and Spain.

The J segment lost 1 base and the V segment lost 5 bases, leaving 14 bases of the junction unmatched. The CDR3 runs 19 residues. Germline-derived CDR1 and CDR2 are SEHNR and FQNEAQ (reference sequence). Source study methods: Nucleated cell number was recorded as an estimate derived from reference gene primer amplification. Assay used: immunoSEQ multiplex PCR; TCRdb lists only in-frame clones, some missing. From that table come the V and J calls and clone size; the DNA was used to work out D and trimming. Seen here are roughly 100,000 clones, 80% to 90% observed once, and the top ten hold about 9.9%. This rearrangement joins TRBV7-9 to TRBJ2-6, with TRBD1 matching 7 bases. The sequence derives from a man between 40 and 49 years old with active or convalescent COVID-19. Sequencing was performed on peripheral blood. CDR3: CASSRRQGSALSGANVLTF. CDR3 in DNA: TGTGCCAGCAGCCGCCGACAGGGTTCAGCTCTATCTGGGGCCAACGTCCTGACTTTC. Together with reference TRBV7-9 and TRBJ2-6, the CDR3 gives the full variable domain: DTGVSQNPRHKITKRGQNVTFRCDPISEHNRLYWYRQTLGQGPEFLTYFQNEAQLEKSRLLSDRFSAERPKGSFSTLEIQRTEQGDSAMYLCASSRRQGSALSGANVLTFGAGSRLTVL.